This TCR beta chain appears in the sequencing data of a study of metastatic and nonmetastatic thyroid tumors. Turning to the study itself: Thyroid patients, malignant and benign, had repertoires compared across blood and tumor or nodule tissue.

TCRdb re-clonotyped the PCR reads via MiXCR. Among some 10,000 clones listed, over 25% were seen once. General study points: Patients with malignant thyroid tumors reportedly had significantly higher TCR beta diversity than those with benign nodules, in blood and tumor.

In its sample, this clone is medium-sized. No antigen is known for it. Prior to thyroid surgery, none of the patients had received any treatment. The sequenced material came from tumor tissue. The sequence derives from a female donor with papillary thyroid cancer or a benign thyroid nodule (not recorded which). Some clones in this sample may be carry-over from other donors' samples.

CDR3 sequence: CASSIDGRGSYQETQYF. The CDR3 DNA reads as TGTGCCAGTAGTATAGATGGGCGTGGGTCGTACCAAGAGACCCAGTACTTC. V is TRBV19 and J is TRBJ2-5; D is unclear. The germline V gene encodes CDR1 LNHDA and CDR2 SQIVND (reference sequence). V lost 0 bases and J 0 bases, leaving 14 bases between the germline ends. The CDR3 sequence is 17 residues long.